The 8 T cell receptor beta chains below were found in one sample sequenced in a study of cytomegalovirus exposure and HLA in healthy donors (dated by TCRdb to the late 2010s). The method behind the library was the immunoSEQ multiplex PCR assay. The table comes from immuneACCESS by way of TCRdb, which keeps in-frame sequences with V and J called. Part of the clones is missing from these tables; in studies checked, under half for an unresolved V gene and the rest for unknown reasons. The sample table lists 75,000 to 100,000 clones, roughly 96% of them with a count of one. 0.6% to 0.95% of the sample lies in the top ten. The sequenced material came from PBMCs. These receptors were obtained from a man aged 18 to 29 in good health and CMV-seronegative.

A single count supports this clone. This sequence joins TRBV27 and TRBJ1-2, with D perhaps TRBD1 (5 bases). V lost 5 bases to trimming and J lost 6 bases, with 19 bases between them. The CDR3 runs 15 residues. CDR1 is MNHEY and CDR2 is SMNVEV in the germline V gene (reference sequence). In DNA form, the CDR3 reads TGTGCCAGCAGTCCTAAGGAGCCCAGGGTGCATGGCTACACCTTC. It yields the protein CASSPKEPRVHGYTF.

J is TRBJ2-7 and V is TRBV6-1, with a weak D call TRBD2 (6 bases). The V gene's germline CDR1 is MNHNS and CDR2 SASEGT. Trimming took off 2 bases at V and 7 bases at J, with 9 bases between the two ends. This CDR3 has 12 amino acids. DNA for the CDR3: TGTGCCAGCAGTGAATGGGGGAGGGAGCAGTACGTC. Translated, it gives CASSEWGREQYV.

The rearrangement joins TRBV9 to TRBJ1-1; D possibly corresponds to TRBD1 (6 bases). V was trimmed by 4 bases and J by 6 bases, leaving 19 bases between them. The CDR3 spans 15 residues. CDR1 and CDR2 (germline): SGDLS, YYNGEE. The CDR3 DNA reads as TGTGCCAGCAGCCCCCAAGGGGGGGCGATTTCTGAAGCTTTCTTT. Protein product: CASSPQGGAISEAFF.

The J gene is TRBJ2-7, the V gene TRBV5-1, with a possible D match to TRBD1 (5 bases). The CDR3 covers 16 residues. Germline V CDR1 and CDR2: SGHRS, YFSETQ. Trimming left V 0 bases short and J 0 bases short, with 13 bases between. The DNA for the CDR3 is TGCGCCAGCAGCTTGGCTCGGACATCGAGCTCCTACGAGCAGTACTTC. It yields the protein CASSLARTSSSYEQYF.

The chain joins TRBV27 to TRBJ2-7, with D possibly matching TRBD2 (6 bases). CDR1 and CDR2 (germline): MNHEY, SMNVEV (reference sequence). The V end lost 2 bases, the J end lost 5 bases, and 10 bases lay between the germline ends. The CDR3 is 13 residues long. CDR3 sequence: CASSLAGRDEQYF. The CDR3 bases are TGTGCCAGCAGTTTAGCGGGAAGGGACGAGCAGTACTTC.

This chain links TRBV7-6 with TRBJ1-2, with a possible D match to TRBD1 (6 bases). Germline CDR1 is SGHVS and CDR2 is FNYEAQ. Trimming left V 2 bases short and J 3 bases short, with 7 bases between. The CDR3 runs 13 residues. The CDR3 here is CASSLSGDYGYTF. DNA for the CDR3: TGTGCCAGCAGCTTATCAGGGGACTATGGCTACACCTTC.

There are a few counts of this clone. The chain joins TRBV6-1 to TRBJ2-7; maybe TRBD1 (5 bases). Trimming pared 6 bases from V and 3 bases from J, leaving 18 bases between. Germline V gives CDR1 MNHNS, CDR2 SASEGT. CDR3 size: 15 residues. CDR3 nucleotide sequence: TGTGCCAGCAGACCCCGCCTAGACAGAATCTACGAGCAGTACTTC. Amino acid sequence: CASRPRLDRIYEQYF.

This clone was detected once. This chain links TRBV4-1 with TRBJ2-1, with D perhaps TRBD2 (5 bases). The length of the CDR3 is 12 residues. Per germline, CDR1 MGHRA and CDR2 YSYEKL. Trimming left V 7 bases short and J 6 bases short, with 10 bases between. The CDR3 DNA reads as TGCGCCAGCAAGAACGGAGGCAATGAGCAGTTCTTC. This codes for CASKNGGNEQFF.